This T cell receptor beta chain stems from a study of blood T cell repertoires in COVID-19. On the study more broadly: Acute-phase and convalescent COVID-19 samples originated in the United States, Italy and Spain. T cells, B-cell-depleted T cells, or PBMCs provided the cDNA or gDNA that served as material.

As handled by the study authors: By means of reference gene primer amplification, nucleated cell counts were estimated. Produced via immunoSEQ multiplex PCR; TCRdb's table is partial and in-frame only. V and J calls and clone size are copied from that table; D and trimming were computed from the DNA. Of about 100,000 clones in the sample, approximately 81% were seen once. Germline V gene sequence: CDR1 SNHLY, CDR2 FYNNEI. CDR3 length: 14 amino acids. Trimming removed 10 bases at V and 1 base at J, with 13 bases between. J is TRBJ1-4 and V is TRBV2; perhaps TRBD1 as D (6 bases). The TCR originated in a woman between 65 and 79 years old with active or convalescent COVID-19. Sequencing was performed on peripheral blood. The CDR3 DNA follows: TGTGCCACAGAAGAACAGGGAACTAATGAAAAACTGTTTTTT. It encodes CATEEQGTNEKLFF.